A single sample gave rise to the 11 T cell receptor beta chains below, sequenced in a study of neoadjuvant anti-PD-1 for oral cavity cancer. Sequencing was performed with immunoSEQ multiplex PCR; in TCRdb, only in-frame clones are kept and a portion is missing. The table has 60,000 to 75,000 clones, about 86% seen once; the top ten hold less than 4%. The material was PBMCs, obtained before nivolumab (anti-PD-1) treatment. All receptors come from a person aged 40 to 85 with oral cavity squamous cell carcinoma.

This chain joins TRBV30 and TRBJ1-5; D uncertain. V was cut by 2 bases and J by 5 bases, with 16 bases left in between. CDR1 and CDR2 (germline): GTSNPN, SVGIG (reference sequence). CDR3 length: 15 residues. The CDR3 region has the DNA TGTGCCTGGAGTCATTCGCGGGAATACTATCAGCCCCAGCATTTT. It specifies CAWSHSREYYQPQHF.

J is TRBJ2-5 and V is TRBV2; D gene unclear. Trimming left V 9 bases short and J 8 bases short, with 22 bases between. Germline-derived CDR1 and CDR2 are SNHLY and FYNNEI. This CDR3 is 14 amino acids long. CDR3 coding DNA: TGTGCCAGTGAGGTTGGAGACCGGGTGGGTACCCAGTACTTC. Its protein is CASEVGDRVGTQYF. Full variable domain (rest looked up from reference TRBV2 and TRBJ2-5): EPEVTQTPSHQVTQMGQEVILRCVPISNHLYFYWYRQILGQKVEFLVSFYNNEISEKSEIFDDQFSVERPDGSNFTLKIRSTKLEDSAMYFCASEVGDRVGTQYFGPGTRLLVL.

The chain carries TRBV5-1 and TRBJ2-1, with a tentative D call TRBD2 (7 bases). The CDR3 runs 15 residues. CDR1 is SGHRS, CDR2 YFSETQ, per germline. Trimming removed 1 base from V and 1 base from J, with 9 bases in between. Here the CDR3 DNA reads TGCGCCAGCAGCTTGAGGGGGGGTTCCTACAATGAGCAGTTCTTC. Protein: CASSLRGGSYNEQFF.

The CDR3 DNA reads as TGCGCCAGCAGCCCAACGGACAGGGTATCCGAGCAGTTCTTC. This gives the protein CASSPTDRVSEQFF. V and J are TRBV4-1 and TRBJ2-1, with TRBD1 matching over 8 bases. Germline values: CDR1 MGHRA, CDR2 YSYEKL. Trimming cost V 4 bases and J 10 bases; bases outside gene matches: 9. This CDR3 has 14 residues.

This sequence joins TRBV28 and TRBJ1-2; 9 bases are a match to TRBD1. V trimming: 8 bases; J trimming: 3 bases; junction bases outside the gene matches: 13. Germline loops: CDR1 MDHEN, CDR2 SYDVKM. The CDR3 length is 16 residues. This CDR3 is CASCNRPGQGYYGYTF. Here the CDR3 DNA reads TGTGCCAGCTGCAACCGACCGGGACAGGGATACTATGGCTACACCTTC.

The chain has TRBV28 and TRBJ1-2, with TRBD1 matching over 7 bases. Losses at the gene ends were 5 bases for V and 4 bases for J; bases not matched to a gene: 7. This CDR3 has 14 amino acids. The germline CDR1 and CDR2 sequences are MDHEN and SYDVKM. The DNA of the CDR3 is TGTGCCAGCAGTACCCAGACAGGGTTCTATGGCTACACCTTC. Residues: CASSTQTGFYGYTF.

The CDR3 protein is CASSLGRLAGGPDTQYF. The CDR3 nucleotides read TGTGCCAGCAGCTTAGGCCGACTAGCGGGGGGGCCAGATACGCAGTATTTT. The chain links TRBV13 to TRBJ2-3, with 14 nucleotides matching TRBD2. This CDR3 contains 17 residues. The germline V gene has CDR1 PRHDT and CDR2 FYEKMQ (reference sequence). V lost 0 bases, J lost 4 bases, and 3 bases stayed unmatched. Combining the CDR3 with reference TRBV13 and TRBJ2-3 gives the whole variable domain AAGVIQSPRHLIKEKRETATLKCYPIPRHDTVYWYQQGPGQDPQFLISFYEKMQSDKGSIPDRFSAQQFSDYHSELNMSSLELGDSALYFCASSLGRLAGGPDTQYFGPGTRLTVL.

This rearrangement joins TRBV6-5 to TRBJ1-2; D is ambiguous. The germline V gene encodes CDR1 MNHEY and CDR2 SVGAGI. The CDR3 spans 11 residues. Trimming removed 5 bases from V and 4 bases from J, with 5 bases in between. CDR3: CASSNSYGYTF. CDR3 DNA sequence: TGTGCCAGCAGTAATAGCTATGGCTACACCTTC.

This clone was recorded a few times. The CDR3 is CASSQEEFGGDRLSTDTQYF. The CDR3 bases are TGCGCCAGCAGCCAAGAGGAGTTTGGGGGAGACAGGCTTAGCACAGATACGCAGTATTTT. V gene TRBV4-1 combines with J gene TRBJ2-3, with a tentative D call TRBD1 (6 bases). Germline V CDR1 and CDR2: MGHRA, YSYEKL. The CDR3 length is 20 residues. Trimming took off 0 bases at V and 0 bases at J, with 22 bases between the two ends.

The chain uses TRBV20-1 and TRBJ2-5; unclear D gene. Trimming removed 1 base at V and 5 bases at J, with 5 bases between. CDR3 length: 11 amino acids. CDR1 and CDR2 from the germline V gene are DFQATT and SNEGSKA (reference sequence). This chain's CDR3 is CSARVGETQYF. The CDR3 coding sequence is TGCAGTGCTAGAGTGGGGGAGACCCAGTACTTC.

V gene TRBV4-1 combines with J gene TRBJ2-7, with 11 bases that match TRBD1. In germline, CDR1 is MGHRA, CDR2 YSYEKL. The length of the CDR3 is 15 residues. J gave up 5 bases and V 3 bases, and 6 bases lay outside the gene matches. The DNA for the CDR3 is TGCGCCAGCAGCCAGCATGGACAGGGGGCCGACGAGCAGTACTTC. Amino acids: CASSQHGQGADEQYF.